One sample yielded the 15 T cell receptor beta chains listed below, sequenced in a study of T cells after yellow fever vaccination. TCRdb ran MiXCR on the 5' RACE reads and lists one entry per CDR3 protein. The data contain approximately 510,000 distinct CDR3 sequences, 21% of them singletons. The material sequenced was PBMCs, taken roughly 23 days after the first yellow fever vaccination. All receptors come from a man aged 18 to 30 who received the YFV17D yellow fever vaccine.

The chain has TRBV12-3 or TRBV12-4 and TRBJ2-1; D call uncertain. CDR3 length: 15 amino acids. The V and J ends lost 6 bases and 0 bases respectively, with 12 bases between them. CDR3 sequence reads: CASRARQSSYNEQFF. The CDR3 DNA reads as TGTGCCAGCAGGGCCAGACAAAGCTCCTACAATGAGCAGTTCTTC.

The chain employs TRBV4-1 and TRBJ2-4; TRBD1 is a possible D gene (6 bases). The CDR3 runs 20 residues. Per germline, CDR1 MGHRA and CDR2 YSYEKL. Trimming took 0 bases from V and 0 from J, leaving 21 bases between them. The CDR3 DNA sequence: TGCGCCAGCAGCCAAGAGAACCGTCCCACAGGGCCAATAGCCAAAAACATTCAGTACTTC. This gives the protein CASSQENRPTGPIAKNIQYF.

The chain uses TRBV9 and TRBJ2-3, with TRBD1 matching over 10 bases. CDR1 is SGDLS and CDR2 is YYNGEE in the germline V gene. This CDR3 spans 17 amino acids. The J segment lost 3 bases and the V segment lost 4 bases, leaving 11 bases of the junction unmatched. The CDR3 DNA sequence: TGTGCCAGCAGCCCGCCGAGGACAGGGGGAGGAACAGATACGCAGTATTTT. Residues: CASSPPRTGGGTDTQYF.

This clonotype was picked up a small number of times. The chain combines TRBV7-2 with TRBJ1-2; D possibly corresponds to TRBD1 (6 bases). Trimming stripped 3 bases from V and 4 bases from J, with 9 bases between. Germline V gives CDR1 SGHTA, CDR2 FQGNSA. The CDR3 is made up of 13 amino acids. CDR3 amino acids: CASSFAGAYGYTF. In nucleotides, the CDR3 is TGTGCCAGCAGCTTTGCAGGGGCCTATGGCTACACCTTC. The full variable domain, in which reference TRBV7-2 and TRBJ1-2 provide the parts outside the CDR3, is GAGVSQSPSNKVTEKGKDVELRCDPISGHTALYWYRQSLGQGLEFLIYFQGNSAPDKSGLPSDRFSAERTGGSVSTLTIQRTQQEDSAVYLCASSFAGAYGYTFGSGTRLTVV.

The chain recombines TRBV20-1 with TRBJ2-7; D gene unclear. V shed 1 base and J shed 4 bases, with 11 bases lying between them. This CDR3 has 13 amino acids. Germline V gene data show CDR1 as DFQATT and CDR2 as SNEGSKA (reference sequence). The CDR3 spells CSARGAPNYEQYF. Here the CDR3 DNA reads TGCAGTGCTAGAGGAGCCCCCAATTACGAGCAGTACTTC.

In its sample, this clonotype was seen many times. The V and J genes are TRBV12-3 or TRBV12-4 and TRBJ1-3; D gene ambiguous. This CDR3 spans 14 amino acids. Trimming took 6 bases from V and 0 from J, leaving 9 bases between them. In nucleotides, the CDR3 is TGTGCCAGCAGACAAACCAACTCTGGAAACACCATATATTTT. Encoded protein: CASRQTNSGNTIYF.

This chain uses TRBV4-2 with TRBJ2-7; D assignment may be TRBD1 or TRBD2 (5 bases each). Per germline, CDR1 LGHNA and CDR2 YNFKEQ. V was pared by 1 base and J by 2 bases, with 9 bases between. CDR3 size: 14 residues. The CDR3, as DNA: TGTGCCAGCAGCCAAGTGGGGGTTACCTACGAGCAGTACTTC. This encodes CASSQVGVTYEQYF.

This clonotype was counted only a few times. This chain joins TRBV10-3 and TRBJ2-7, with TRBD2 as a possible D gene (5 bases). Trimming cost V 4 bases and J 0 bases, with 13 bases left between them. This CDR3 is 15 amino acids long. From germline, CDR1 is ENHRY and CDR2 SYGVKD. CDR3 DNA: TGTGCCATCAGTGTTTACGACTATAGCTCCTACGAGCAGTACTTC. Its translation is CAISVYDYSSYEQYF.

V usage is TRBV7-6 and J usage is TRBJ1-4; D possibly corresponds to TRBD1 (6 bases). Deletions cut 0 bases from V and 8 bases from J, with 13 bases between. Germline-derived CDR1 and CDR2 are SGHVS and FNYEAQ. The CDR3 runs to 15 residues. The CDR3 region is CASSLAAGAQEKLFF. The CDR3, as DNA: TGTGCCAGCAGCTTAGCGGCAGGGGCCCAGGAAAAACTGTTTTTT.

V is TRBV6-2 or TRBV6-3 and J is TRBJ2-5, with a weak D call TRBD1 (5 bases). Germline assignment: CDR1 MNHEY and CDR2 SVGEGT. V gave up 5 bases and J gave up 3 bases, with 16 bases separating them. This CDR3 is 15 amino acids long. The CDR3, as DNA: TGTGCCAGCAGTGACCTCGGCAGGGTTAAAGAGACCCAGTACTTC. Translated, it gives CASSDLGRVKETQYF.

Concerning this clonotype itself: At one of its ends the junction is not consistent with the germline gene, which may arise from a read error. The rearrangement uses TRBV3-1 and TRBJ2-5, with TRBD1 identical over 7 bases. The germline gives CDR1 LGHDT, CDR2 YNNKEL (reference sequence). The CDR3 covers 14 residues. The DNA of the CDR3 is TGTGCCAGCAGCCCACCGCACAGGGGCGAGATCCAGTACTTC. The encoded protein is CASSPPHRGEIQYF.

This clonotype was found a few times. This sequence joins TRBV6-5 and TRBJ2-7; 10 positions match TRBD2. The CDR3 is made up of 15 amino acids. After removal of 5 bases from V and 7 bases from J, the junction contained 11 bases not matched to a gene. Germline assignment: CDR1 MNHEY and CDR2 SVGAGI. The CDR3 protein is CASSNQAGGLGEQYF. In DNA, the CDR3 is TGTGCCAGCAGTAACCAAGCGGGGGGGTTAGGAGAGCAGTACTTC.

This clonotype was counted a few times. This chain links TRBV7-9 with TRBJ1-5; unclear D gene. CDR1 and CDR2 from the germline V gene are SEHNR and FQNEAQ (reference sequence). Trimming removed 5 bases at V and 4 bases at J, with 12 bases between. This CDR3 region has 14 residues. The CDR3 here is CASSPGWANQPQHF. Written as DNA, the CDR3 is TGTGCCAGCAGCCCTGGCTGGGCGAATCAGCCCCAGCATTTT.

The chain uses TRBV7-2 and TRBJ1-2; D perhaps matches TRBD1 (5 bases). V was clipped by 5 bases and J by 3 bases, with 22 bases between them. CDR1 is SGHTA and CDR2 is FQGNSA in the germline V gene. The CDR3 has 17 residues. CDR3 in DNA: TGTGCCAGCAGCGGCCTTAGGGGCCCCATAGGCGACTATGGCTACACCTTC. Translation gives CASSGLRGPIGDYGYTF. Looking up the rest from reference TRBV7-2 and TRBJ1-2 gives the full variable domain: GAGVSQSPSNKVTEKGKDVELRCDPISGHTALYWYRQSLGQGLEFLIYFQGNSAPDKSGLPSDRFSAERTGGSVSTLTIQRTQQEDSAVYLCASSGLRGPIGDYGYTFGSGTRLTVV.

V is TRBV7-3 and J is TRBJ2-1; D is unresolved. The V gene's germline CDR1 is SGHTA and CDR2 FQGTGA. Trimming cost V 4 bases and J 5 bases, with 9 bases left between them. The CDR3 is 13 amino acids. The CDR3 loop is CASSSNTDNEQFF. The DNA for the CDR3 is TGTGCCAGCAGCTCGAACACGGACAATGAGCAGTTCTTC.